The source of this T cell receptor beta chain is a study of cytomegalovirus exposure and HLA in healthy donors. The PCR made use of 60 Vbeta and 13 Jbeta primers. Some clones are missing from TCRdb's copy, which holds only in-frame ones; the method was immunoSEQ multiplex PCR. The profile covers 80,000 to 95,000 clones, with 60% to 85% appearing a single time and less than 6.5% taken by the ten largest. CDR3 length: 11 residues. CDR1 and CDR2 from the germline V gene are SGHTA and FQGNSA. The V end was cut by 3 bases, the J end by 9 bases, with 9 bases between. Sequences were obtained from PBMCs. The chain joins TRBV7-2 to TRBJ2-7; D not resolved. The source is a man aged 18 to 30 in good health and CMV-seropositive. The CDR3 coding sequence is TGTGCCAGCAGCTTCCCACGGTTGCAGTACTTC. Amino acid sequence: CASSFPRLQYF.